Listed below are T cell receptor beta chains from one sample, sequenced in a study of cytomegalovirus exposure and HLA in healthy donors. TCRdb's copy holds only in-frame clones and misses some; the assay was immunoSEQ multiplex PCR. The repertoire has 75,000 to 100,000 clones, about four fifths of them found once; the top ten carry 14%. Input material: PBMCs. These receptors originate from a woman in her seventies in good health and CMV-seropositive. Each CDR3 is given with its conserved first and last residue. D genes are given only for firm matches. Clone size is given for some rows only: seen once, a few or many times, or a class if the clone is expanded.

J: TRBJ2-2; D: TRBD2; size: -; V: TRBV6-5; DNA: TGTGCCAGCAGCCAGCGGGGGCTCACCGGGGAGCTGTTTTTT; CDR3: CASSQRGLTGELFF
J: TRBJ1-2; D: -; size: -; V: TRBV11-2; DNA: TGTGCCAGCAGCGAGGGTTATGGCTACACCTTC; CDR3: CASSEGYGYTF
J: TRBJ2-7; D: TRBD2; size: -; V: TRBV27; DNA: TGTGCCAGCAGTTTTTGCCTCCGAAGCGGGACCCCATGGATCTACGAGCAGTACTTC; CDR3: CASSFCLRSGTPWIYEQYF
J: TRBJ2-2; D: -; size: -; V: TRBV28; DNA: TGTGCCAGCACCGCTTCGTGGAGGGGCACCGGGGAGCTGTTTTTT; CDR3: CASTASWRGTGELFF
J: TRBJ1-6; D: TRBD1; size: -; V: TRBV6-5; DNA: TGTGCCAGCACCAGGACAGGGAATAATTCACCCCTCCACTTT; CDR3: CASTRTGNNSPLHF
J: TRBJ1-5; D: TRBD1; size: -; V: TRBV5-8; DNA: TGTGCCAGCAGCTTGGCCCCTCTGACAGGGCGAGGCAATCAGCCCCAGCATTTT; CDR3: CASSLAPLTGRGNQPQHF
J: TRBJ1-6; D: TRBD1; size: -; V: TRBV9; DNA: TGTGCCAGCAGCGCCCTGACAGGGACTAATTCACCCCTCCACTTT; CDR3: CASSALTGTNSPLHF
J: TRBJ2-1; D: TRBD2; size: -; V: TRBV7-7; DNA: TGTGCTAGCAGTCCCGGATTAGCGGGAGTCAAAGAGCAGTTCTTC; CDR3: CASSPGLAGVKEQFF
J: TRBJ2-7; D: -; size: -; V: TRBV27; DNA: TGTGCCAGCAGTTTGGGGGGAGAGGGCTACGAGCAGTACTTC; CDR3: CASSLGGEGYEQYF
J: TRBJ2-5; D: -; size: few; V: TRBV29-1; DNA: TGCAGCGTTGCCCCGACAGAATCGGAGACCCAGTACTTC; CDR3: CSVAPTESETQYF
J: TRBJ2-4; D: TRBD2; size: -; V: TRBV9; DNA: TGTGCCAGCAGCGCGGATGCTAGGGTAGCGGGAAACATTCAGTACTTC; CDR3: CASSADARVAGNIQYF
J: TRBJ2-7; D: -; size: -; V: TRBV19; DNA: TGTGCCAGTAGTATACAAAGGGACTCCTACGAGCAGTACTTC; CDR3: CASSIQRDSYEQYF
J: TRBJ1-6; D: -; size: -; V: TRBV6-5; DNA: TGTGCCAGCACGGCAGGGGTTAATTCACCCCTCCACTTT; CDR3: CASTAGVNSPLHF
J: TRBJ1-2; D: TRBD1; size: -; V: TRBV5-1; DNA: TGCGCCAGCAGCTTAGGGCCGGACAGGGTTTATGGCTACACCTTC; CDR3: CASSLGPDRVYGYTF
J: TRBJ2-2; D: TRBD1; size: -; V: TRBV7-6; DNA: TGTGCCAGCACCCCCTTTGGGGGGCAGGGGGCGTCCGGGGAGCTGTTTTTT; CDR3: CASTPFGGQGASGELFF
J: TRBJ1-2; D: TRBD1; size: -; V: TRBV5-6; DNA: TGTGCCAGCAGCTTAGGGGCAGGGGGCTTAGGAAACTATGGCTACACCTTC; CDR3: CASSLGAGGLGNYGYTF
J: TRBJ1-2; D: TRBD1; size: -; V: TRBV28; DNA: TGTGCCAGCACCTGGGACAGGGGGCGCATCAGCTATGGCTACACCTTC; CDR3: CASTWDRGRISYGYTF